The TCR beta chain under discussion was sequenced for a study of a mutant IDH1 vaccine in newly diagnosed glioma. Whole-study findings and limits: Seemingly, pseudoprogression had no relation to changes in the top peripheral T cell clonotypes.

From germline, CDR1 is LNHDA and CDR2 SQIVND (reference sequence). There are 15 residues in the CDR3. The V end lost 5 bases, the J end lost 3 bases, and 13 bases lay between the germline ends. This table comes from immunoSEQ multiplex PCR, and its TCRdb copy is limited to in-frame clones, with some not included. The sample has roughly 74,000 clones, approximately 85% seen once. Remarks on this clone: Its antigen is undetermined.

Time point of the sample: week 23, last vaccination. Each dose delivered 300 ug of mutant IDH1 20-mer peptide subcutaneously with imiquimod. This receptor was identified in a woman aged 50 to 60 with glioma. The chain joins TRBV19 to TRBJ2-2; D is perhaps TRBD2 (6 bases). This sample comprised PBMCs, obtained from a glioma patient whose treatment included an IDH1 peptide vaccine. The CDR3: CASSAGLSDTGELFF. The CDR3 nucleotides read TGTGCCAGTAGTGCCGGACTATCGGACACCGGGGAGCTGTTTTTT.